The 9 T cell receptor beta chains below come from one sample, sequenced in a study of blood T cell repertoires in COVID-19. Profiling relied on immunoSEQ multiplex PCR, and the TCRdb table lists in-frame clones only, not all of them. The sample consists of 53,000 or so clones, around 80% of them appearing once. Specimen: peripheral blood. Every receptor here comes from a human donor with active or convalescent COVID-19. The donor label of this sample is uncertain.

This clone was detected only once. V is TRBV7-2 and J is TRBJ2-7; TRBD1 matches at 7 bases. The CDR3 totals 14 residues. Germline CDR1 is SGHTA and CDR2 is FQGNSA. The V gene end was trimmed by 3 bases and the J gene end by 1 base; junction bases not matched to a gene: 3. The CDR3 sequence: CASSFMGQSYEQYF. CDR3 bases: TGTGCCAGCAGCTTTATGGGACAGTCCTACGAGCAGTACTTC.

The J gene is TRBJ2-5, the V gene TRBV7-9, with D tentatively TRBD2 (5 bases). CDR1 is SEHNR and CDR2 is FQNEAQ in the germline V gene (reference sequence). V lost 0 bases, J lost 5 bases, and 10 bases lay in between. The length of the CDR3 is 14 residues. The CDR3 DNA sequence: TGTGCCAGCAGCTTAGCGGTCCGCGGGGAGACCCAGTACTTC. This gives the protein CASSLAVRGETQYF.

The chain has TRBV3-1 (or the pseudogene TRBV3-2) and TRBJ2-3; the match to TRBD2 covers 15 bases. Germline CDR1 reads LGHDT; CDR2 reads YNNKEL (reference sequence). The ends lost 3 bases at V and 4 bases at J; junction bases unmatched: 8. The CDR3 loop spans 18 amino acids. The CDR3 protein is CASSHGLAGGRGADTQYF. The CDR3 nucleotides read TGTGCCAGCAGCCATGGACTAGCGGGAGGGCGTGGGGCAGATACGCAGTATTTT.

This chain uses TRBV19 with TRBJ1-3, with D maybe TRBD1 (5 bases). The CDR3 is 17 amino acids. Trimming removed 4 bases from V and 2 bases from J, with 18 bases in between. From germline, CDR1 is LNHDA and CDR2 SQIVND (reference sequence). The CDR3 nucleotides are TGTGCCAGTAGTACTTCCAGGGTCACCAAGGCTGGAAACACCATATATTTT. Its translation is CASSTSRVTKAGNTIYF.

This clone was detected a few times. The CDR3 loop reads CAWDPAGGKLFF. The CDR3 bases are TGTGCCTGGGACCCGGCGGGGGGGAAACTGTTTTTT. The gene calls are TRBV30 and TRBJ1-4; D possibly corresponds to TRBD1 (5 bases). Germline loops: CDR1 GTSNPN, CDR2 SVGIG (reference sequence). V lost 5 bases and J lost 11, with 15 bases in between. This CDR3 spans 12 amino acids.

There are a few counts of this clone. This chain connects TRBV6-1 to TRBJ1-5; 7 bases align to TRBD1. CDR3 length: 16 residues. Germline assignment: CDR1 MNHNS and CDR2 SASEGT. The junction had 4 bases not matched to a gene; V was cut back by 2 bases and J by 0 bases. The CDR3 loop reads CASSEWDSNSNQPQHF. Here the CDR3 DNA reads TGTGCCAGCAGTGAATGGGACAGTAATAGCAATCAGCCCCAGCATTTT.

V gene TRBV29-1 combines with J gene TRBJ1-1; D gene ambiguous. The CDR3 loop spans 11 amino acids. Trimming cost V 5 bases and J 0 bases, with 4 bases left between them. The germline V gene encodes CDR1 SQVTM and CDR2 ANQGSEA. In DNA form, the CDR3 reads TGCAGCGTTATAATGAACACTGAAGCTTTCTTT. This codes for CSVIMNTEAFF.

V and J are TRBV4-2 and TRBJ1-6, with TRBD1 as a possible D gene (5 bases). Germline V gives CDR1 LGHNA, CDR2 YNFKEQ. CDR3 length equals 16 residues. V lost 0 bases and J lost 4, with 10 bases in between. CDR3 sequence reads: CASSQDDSSYNSPLHF. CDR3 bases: TGTGCCAGCAGCCAAGACGACAGCTCTTATAATTCACCCCTCCACTTT.

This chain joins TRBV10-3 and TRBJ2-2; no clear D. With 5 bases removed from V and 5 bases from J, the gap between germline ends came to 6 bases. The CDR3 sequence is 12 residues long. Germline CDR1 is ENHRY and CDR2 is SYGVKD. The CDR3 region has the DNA TGTGCCATCAGTACAGAGACCGGGGAGCTGTTTTTT. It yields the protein CAISTETGELFF.